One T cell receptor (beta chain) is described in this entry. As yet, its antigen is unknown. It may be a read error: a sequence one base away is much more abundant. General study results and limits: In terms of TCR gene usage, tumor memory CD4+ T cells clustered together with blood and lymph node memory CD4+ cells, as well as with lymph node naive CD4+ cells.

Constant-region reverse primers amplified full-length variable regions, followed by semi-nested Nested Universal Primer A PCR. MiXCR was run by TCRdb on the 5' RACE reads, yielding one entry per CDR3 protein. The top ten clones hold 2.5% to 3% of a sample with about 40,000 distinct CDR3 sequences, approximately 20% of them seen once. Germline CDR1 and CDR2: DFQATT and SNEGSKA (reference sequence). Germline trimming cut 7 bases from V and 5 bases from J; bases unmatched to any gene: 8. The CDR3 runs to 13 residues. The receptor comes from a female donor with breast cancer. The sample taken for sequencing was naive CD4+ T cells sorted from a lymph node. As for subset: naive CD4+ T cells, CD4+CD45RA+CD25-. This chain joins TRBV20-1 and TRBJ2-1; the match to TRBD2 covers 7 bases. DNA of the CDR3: TGCAGTGAGCTGGGACTATGCAACAATGAGCAGTTCTTC. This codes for CSELGLCNNEQFF.